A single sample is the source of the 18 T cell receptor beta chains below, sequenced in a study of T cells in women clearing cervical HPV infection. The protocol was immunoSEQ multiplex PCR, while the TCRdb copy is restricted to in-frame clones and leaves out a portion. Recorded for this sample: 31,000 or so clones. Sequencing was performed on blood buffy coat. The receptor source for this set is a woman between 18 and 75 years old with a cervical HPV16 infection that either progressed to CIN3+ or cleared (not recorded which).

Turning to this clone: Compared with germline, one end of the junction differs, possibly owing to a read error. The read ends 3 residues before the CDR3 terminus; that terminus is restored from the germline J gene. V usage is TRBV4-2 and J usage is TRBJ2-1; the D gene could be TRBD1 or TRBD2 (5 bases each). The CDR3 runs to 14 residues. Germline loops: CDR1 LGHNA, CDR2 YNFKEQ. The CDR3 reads CASSSLRGVYEQFF. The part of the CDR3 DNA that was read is TGCGCCAGCAGCTCCCTTAGGGGAGTCTATGAG.

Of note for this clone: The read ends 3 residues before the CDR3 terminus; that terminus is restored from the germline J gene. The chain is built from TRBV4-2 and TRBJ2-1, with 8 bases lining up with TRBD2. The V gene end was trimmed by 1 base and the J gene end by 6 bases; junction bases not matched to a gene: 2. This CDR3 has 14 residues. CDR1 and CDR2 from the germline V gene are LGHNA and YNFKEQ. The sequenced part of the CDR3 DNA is TGTGCCAGCAGCCAAGGGACTAGCCCCAATGAG. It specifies CASSQGTSPNE. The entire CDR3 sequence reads CASSQGTSPNEQFF.

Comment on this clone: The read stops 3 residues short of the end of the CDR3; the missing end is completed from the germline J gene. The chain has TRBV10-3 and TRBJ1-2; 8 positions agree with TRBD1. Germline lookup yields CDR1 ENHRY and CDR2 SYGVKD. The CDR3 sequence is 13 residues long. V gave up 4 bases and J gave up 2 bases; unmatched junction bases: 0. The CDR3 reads CAISGTGNYGYTF. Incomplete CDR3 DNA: TGTGCCATCAGTGGGACAGGGAACTATGGC.

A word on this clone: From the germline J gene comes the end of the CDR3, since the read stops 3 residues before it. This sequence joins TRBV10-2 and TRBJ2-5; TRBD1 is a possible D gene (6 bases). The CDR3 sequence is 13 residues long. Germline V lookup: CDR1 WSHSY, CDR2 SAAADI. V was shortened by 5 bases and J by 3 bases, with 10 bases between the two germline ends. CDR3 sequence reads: CASSQGQKETQYF. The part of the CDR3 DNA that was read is TGCGCCAGCAGTCAGGGGCAGAAAGAGACC.

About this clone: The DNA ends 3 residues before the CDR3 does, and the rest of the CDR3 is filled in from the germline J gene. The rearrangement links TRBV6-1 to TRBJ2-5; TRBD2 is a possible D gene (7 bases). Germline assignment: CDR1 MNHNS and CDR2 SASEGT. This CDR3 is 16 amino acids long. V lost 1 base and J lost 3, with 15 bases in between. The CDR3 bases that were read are TGTGCCAGCAGTGAAGGTCGGGGGGCGTTTAAAGAGACC. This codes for CASSEGRGAFKET. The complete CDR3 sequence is CASSEGRGAFKETQYF.

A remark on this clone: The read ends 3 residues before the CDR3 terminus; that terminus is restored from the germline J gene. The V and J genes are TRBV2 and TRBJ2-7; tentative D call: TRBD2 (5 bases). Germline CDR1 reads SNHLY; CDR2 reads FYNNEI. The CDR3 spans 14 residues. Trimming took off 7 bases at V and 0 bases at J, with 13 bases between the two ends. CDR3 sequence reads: CASILRVYSYEQYF. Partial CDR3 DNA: TGTGCCAGCATCCTGCGGGTATACTCCTACGAG. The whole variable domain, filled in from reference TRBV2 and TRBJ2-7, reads EPEVTQTPSHQVTQMGQEVILRCVPISNHLYFYWYRQILGQKVEFLVSFYNNEISEKSEIFDDQFSVERPDGSNFTLKIRSTKLEDSAMYFCASILRVYSYEQYFGPGTRLTVT.

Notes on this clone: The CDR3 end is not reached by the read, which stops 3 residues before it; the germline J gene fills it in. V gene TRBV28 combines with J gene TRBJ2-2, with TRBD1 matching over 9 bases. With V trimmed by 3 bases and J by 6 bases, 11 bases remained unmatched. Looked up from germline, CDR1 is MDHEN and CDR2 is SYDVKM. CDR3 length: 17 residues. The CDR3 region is CASSFYYSQGAAGELFF. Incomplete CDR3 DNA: TGTGCCAGCAGTTTCTACTATTCACAGGGGGCGGCCGGGGAG.

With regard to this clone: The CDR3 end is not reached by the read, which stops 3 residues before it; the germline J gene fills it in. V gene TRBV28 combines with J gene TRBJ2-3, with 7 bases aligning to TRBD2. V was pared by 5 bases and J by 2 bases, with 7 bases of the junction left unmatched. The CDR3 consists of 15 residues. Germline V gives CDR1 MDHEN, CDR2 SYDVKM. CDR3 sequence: CASSVLAANTDTQYF. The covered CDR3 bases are TGTGCCAGCAGTGTCCTAGCGGCTAACACAGATACG.

The CDR3 bases that were read are TGTGCCAGCAGCCTGGGGACTAGGCTGTCCATCACAGATACG. It yields the protein CASSLGTRLSITDT. The whole CDR3 protein reads CASSLGTRLSITDTQYF. The V call is TRBV12-3 or TRBV12-4, the J call TRBJ2-3; 8 bases map to TRBD2. Read sequence stops 3 residues before the CDR3 end, and the germline J gene provides the missing end. The junction had 13 bases not matched to a gene; V was cut back by 6 bases and J by 2 bases. The CDR3 sequence is 17 residues long.

CDR3 bases read: TGTGCCACCAGTGCCCTGGGGGGGCAATTCTTTAACTATGGC. This codes for CATSALGGQFFNYG. The CDR3 as a whole reads CATSALGGQFFNYGYTF. V and J are TRBV24-1 and TRBJ1-2; maybe TRBD1 (6 bases). The CDR3 is cut off 3 residues early in the read; its end comes from the germline J gene. The CDR3 length is 17 residues. The germline CDR1 and CDR2 sequences are KGHDR and SFDVKD. Between the trimmed V and J ends, which lost 5 bases and 1 base, there was a span of 19 bases.

The CDR3 reads CASSLNAKSAYNEQFF. CDR3 DNA (partial): TGTGCCAGCAGCTTAAATGCCAAGTCGGCCTACAATGAG. The chain is built from TRBV7-6 and TRBJ2-1; no definite D call. The DNA ends 3 residues before the CDR3 does, and the rest of the CDR3 is filled in from the germline J gene. This CDR3 comprises 16 residues. CDR1 SGHVS and CDR2 FNYEAQ come from the germline V gene. The V end lost 2 bases, the J end lost 2 bases, and 13 bases lay between the germline ends.

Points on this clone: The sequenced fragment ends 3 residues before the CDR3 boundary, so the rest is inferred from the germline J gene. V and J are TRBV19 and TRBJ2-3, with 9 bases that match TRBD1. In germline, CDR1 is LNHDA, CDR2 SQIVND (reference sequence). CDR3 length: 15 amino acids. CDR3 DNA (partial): TGTGCCAGTAGTGTGGGACAGGGATTAGGTCAGCCG. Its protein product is CASSVGQGLGQP. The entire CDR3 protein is CASSVGQGLGQPQYF.

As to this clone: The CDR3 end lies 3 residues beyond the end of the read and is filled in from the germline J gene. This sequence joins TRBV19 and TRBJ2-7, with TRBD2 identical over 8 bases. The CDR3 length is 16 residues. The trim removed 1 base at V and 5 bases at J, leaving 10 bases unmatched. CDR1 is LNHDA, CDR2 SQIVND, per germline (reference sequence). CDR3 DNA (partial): TGTGCCAGTAGTATAGCGAGATCGGGGGGGTCCCACGAG. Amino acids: CASSIARSGGSHE. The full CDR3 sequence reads CASSIARSGGSHEQYF.

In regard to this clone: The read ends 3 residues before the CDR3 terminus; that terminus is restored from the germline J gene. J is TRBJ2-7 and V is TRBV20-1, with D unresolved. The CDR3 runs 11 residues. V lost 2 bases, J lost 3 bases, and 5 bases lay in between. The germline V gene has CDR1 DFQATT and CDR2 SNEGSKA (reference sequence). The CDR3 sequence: CSARRFYEQYF. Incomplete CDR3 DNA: TGCAGTGCTAGAAGGTTCTACGAG.

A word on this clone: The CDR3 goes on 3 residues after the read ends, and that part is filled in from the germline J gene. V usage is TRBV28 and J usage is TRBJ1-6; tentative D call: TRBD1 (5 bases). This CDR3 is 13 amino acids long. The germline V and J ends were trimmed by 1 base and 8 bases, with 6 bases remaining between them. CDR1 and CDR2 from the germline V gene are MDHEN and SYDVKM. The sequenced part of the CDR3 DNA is TGTGCCAGCAGTTTATTACAGGATTCACCC. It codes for CASSLLQDSP. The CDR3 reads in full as CASSLLQDSPLHF.

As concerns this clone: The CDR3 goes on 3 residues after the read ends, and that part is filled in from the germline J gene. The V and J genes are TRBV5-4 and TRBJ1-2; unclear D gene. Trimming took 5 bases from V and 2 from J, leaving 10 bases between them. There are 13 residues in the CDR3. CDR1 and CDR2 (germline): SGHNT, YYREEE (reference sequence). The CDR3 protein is CASSSDLNYGYTF. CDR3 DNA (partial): TGTGCCAGCAGTTCGGACTTGAACTATGGC.

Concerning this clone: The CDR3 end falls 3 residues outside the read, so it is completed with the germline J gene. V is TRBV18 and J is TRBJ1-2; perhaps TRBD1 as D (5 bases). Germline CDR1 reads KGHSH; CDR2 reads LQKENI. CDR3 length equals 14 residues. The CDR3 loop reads CASSGDWRVYDYTF. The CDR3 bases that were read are TGTGCCAGCTCAGGGGACTGGCGAGTCTACGAC.

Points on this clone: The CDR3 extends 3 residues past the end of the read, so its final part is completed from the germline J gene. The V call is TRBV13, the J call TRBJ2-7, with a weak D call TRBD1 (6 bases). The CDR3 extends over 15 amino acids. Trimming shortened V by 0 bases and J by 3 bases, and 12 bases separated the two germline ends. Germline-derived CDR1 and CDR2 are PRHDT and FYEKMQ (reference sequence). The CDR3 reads CASSLGRNRVYEQYF. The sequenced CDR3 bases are TGTGCCAGCAGCTTAGGCCGAAACAGGGTCTACGAG.